These 27 T cell receptor beta chains were all obtained from the same sample, sequenced in a study of cytomegalovirus exposure and HLA in healthy donors. With 60 Vbeta and 13 Jbeta primers, the PCR was carried out. Method: immunoSEQ multiplex PCR; TCRdb's copy keeps in-frame clones and lacks some. The repertoire includes fewer than 250,000 clones, over 70% of them detected once, and approximately 3.1% sits in the top ten. Material for sequencing was PBMCs. Source of these receptors: a woman under 40 in good health and CMV-seropositive.

The CDR3 DNA follows: TGCGCCAGCAGCTTGGGGTCAGCCTACGAGCAGTACTTC. Translated, it gives CASSLGSAYEQYF. The J gene is TRBJ2-7, the V gene TRBV5-1, with unresolved D. The germline V and J ends were trimmed by 0 bases and 2 bases, with 6 bases remaining between them. CDR3 size: 13 residues. Germline CDR1 reads SGHRS; CDR2 reads YFSETQ.

This clone turned up a few times. V and J are TRBV21-1 and TRBJ2-5; the D call in the table, TRBD1, was not verified against the DNA. The J call may be wrong; the DNA end is better matched by TRBJ2-7. TRBV21-1 counts as a pseudogene. This CDR3 spans 12 amino acids. The CDR3 sequence is CASSKQGNEQYF. CDR3 coding DNA: TGTGCCAGCAGCAAACAGGGGAACGAGCAGTACTTC.

The chain combines TRBV11-1 with TRBJ2-1, with 14 bases aligning to TRBD2. This CDR3 has 16 amino acids. With V trimmed by 4 bases and J by 6 bases, 5 bases remained unmatched. CDR1 SGHAT and CDR2 FQDESV come from the germline V gene (reference sequence). CDR3 in amino acids: CASSSWTSGRSNEQFF. In DNA form, the CDR3 reads TGTGCCAGCAGCTCGTGGACTAGCGGGAGGAGCAATGAGCAGTTCTTC.

The V and J genes are TRBV2 and TRBJ1-5, with unresolved D. CDR1 and CDR2 (germline): SNHLY, FYNNEI. The CDR3 runs to 12 residues. Trimming cost V 3 bases and J 11 bases, with 11 bases left between them. CDR3 loop: CASSDTRHTQHF. CDR3 coding DNA: TGTGCCAGCAGTGATACCAGACATACCCAGCATTTT.

The genes are TRBV25-1 and TRBJ2-5; 11 bases are shared with TRBD1. Unmatched junction bases numbered 5, after V lost 4 bases and J lost 4 bases. The length of the CDR3 is 15 residues. CDR1 is MGHDK and CDR2 is SYGVNS in the germline V gene. CDR3 amino acids: CASSAQGQGAETQYF. The CDR3 coding sequence is TGTGCCAGCAGTGCGCAAGGACAGGGGGCAGAGACCCAGTACTTC. The full variable domain, completed using reference TRBV25-1 and TRBJ2-5, is EADIYQTPRYLVIGTGKKITLECSQTMGHDKMYWYQQDPGMELHLIHYSYGVNSTEKGDLSSESTVSRIRTEHFPLTLESARPSHTSQYLCASSAQGQGAETQYFGPGTRLLVL.

The chain carries TRBV6-5 and TRBJ1-2; TRBD1 matches at 9 bases. V lost 5 bases and J lost 5; bases outside the gene matches: 6. CDR3 length equals 14 residues. The V gene's germline CDR1 is MNHEY and CDR2 SVGAGI. The chain's CDR3 is CASSEGQGLYGYTF. In DNA, the CDR3 is TGTGCCAGCAGTGAGGGACAGGGATTATATGGCTACACCTTC.

A single count supports this clone. The chain combines TRBV4-1 with TRBJ1-1; D remains unclear. The CDR3 totals 16 residues. CDR1 and CDR2 (germline): MGHRA, YSYEKL. V gave up 2 bases and J gave up 1 base, with 14 bases separating them. The CDR3 region is CASSQLSLTENTEAFF. CDR3 bases: TGCGCCAGCAGCCAATTATCACTTACAGAGAACACTGAAGCTTTCTTT.

The rearrangement joins TRBV7-8 to TRBJ1-1, with 7 bases aligning to TRBD1. J was trimmed by 1 base and V by 11 bases; bases with no gene match: 10. This CDR3 has 14 residues. CDR1 SGHVS and CDR2 FQNEAQ come from the germline V gene. The CDR3: CAPKPRQGNTEAFF. CDR3 sequence (DNA): TGTGCCCCCAAGCCGAGACAGGGGAACACTGAAGCTTTCTTT.

The chain has TRBV11-2 and TRBJ2-3; possibly TRBD2 for D (5 bases). The CDR3 length is 14 residues. V shed 2 bases and J shed 0 bases, with 6 bases lying between them. Germline CDR1 SGHAT, CDR2 FQNNGV. The CDR3 reads CASSLSGSTDTQYF. CDR3 DNA sequence: TGTGCCAGCAGCTTAAGCGGAAGCACAGATACGCAGTATTTT. Complete variable domain (other parts from reference TRBV11-2 and TRBJ2-3): EAGVAQSPRYKIIEKRQSVAFWCNPISGHATLYWYQQILGQGPKLLIQFQNNGVVDDSQLPKDRFSAERLKGVDSTLKIQPAKLEDSAVYLCASSLSGSTDTQYFGPGTRLTVL.

About this clone itself: Distinct nucleotide sequences in the sample also encode this CDR3. The V call is TRBV28, the J call TRBJ2-7, with 9 bases lining up with TRBD2. Trimming cost V 2 bases and J 2 bases; bases outside gene matches: 7. CDR1 and CDR2 from the germline V gene are MDHEN and SYDVKM. The CDR3 spans 16 residues. The CDR3 reads CASSLVAGDRPYEQYF. In nucleotides, the CDR3 is TGTGCCAGCAGTTTAGTAGCGGGAGACCGACCCTACGAGCAGTACTTC.

The table lists this clone with a count of one. The rearrangement links TRBV9 to TRBJ2-1, with 13 positions matching TRBD2. The length of the CDR3 is 19 residues. V dropped 4 bases and J dropped 9; count of bases not matched to a gene: 19. CDR1 and CDR2 from the germline V gene are SGDLS and YYNGEE. CDR3 bases: TGTGCCAGCAGCACCGGGACTAGCGGGAATCTCCCATCTGACCGTGAGCAGTTCTTC. Translated, it gives CASSTGTSGNLPSDREQFF.

On this clone: Other DNA sequences in the same sample also yield this CDR3. The chain is built from TRBV11-2 and TRBJ1-1; D perhaps matches TRBD1 (5 bases). Germline V gene sequence: CDR1 SGHAT, CDR2 FQNNGV. With 6 bases removed from V and 8 bases from J, the gap between germline ends came to 19 bases. CDR3 length: 14 amino acids. The CDR3 nucleotides are TGTGCCAGCAGACCTATCACGGGGGACCCCGAAGCTTTCTTT. It translates to CASRPITGDPEAFF.

CDR3 region: CASSTTGGTDTQYF. For the CDR3, the DNA is TGTGCCAGCTCAACCACAGGGGGAACAGATACGCAGTATTTT. This sequence joins TRBV18 and TRBJ2-3; TRBD1 matches 8 bases. The CDR3 has 14 residues. Germline CDR1 is KGHSH and CDR2 is LQKENI. V gave up 5 bases and J gave up 3 bases; unmatched junction bases: 4.

This clone was counted between two and nine times. One end of the junction is discordant with germline, which a read error may explain. The J gene is TRBJ2-5, the V gene TRBV5-1; 7 bases match TRBD2. Looked up from germline, CDR1 is SGHRS and CDR2 is YFSETQ. The CDR3 sequence is 11 residues long. Here the CDR3 reads CASSLGGEQYF. Written as DNA, the CDR3 is TGCGCCAGCAGTTTGGGGGGGGAGCAGTACTTC. Full variable domain (outside the CDR3, taken from reference TRBV5-1 and TRBJ2-5): KAGVTQTPRYLIKTRGQQVTLSCSPISGHRSVSWYQQTPGQGLQFLFEYFSETQRNKGNFPGRFSGRQFSNSRSEMNVSTLELGDSALYLCASSLGGEQYFGPGTRLLVL.

J is TRBJ2-1 and V is TRBV28, with TRBD2 identical over 9 bases. The length of the CDR3 is 15 residues. Germline lookup yields CDR1 MDHEN and CDR2 SYDVKM. The junction had 8 bases not matched to a gene; V was cut back by 3 bases and J by 8 bases. Written as DNA, the CDR3 is TGTGCCAGCAGTTTCGGAATAGCGGGAGCGGATGAGCAGTTCTTC. Translated, it gives CASSFGIAGADEQFF.

The chain recombines TRBV18 with TRBJ2-1, with 9 bases fitting TRBD2. The junction had 5 bases not matched to a gene; V was cut back by 5 bases and J by 6 bases. Per germline, CDR1 KGHSH and CDR2 LQKENI. The CDR3 consists of 14 residues. DNA for the CDR3: TGTGCCAGCTCAGCCGGACTAGCGACCAATGAGCAGTTCTTC. Protein product: CASSAGLATNEQFF.

The chain is built from TRBV6-6 and TRBJ1-5; a possible D gene is TRBD1 (6 bases). The V gene lost 6 bases and the J gene lost 2 bases, with 11 bases spanning the gap. The CDR3 has 14 amino acids. The germline CDR1 and CDR2 sequences are MNHNY and SVGAGI (reference sequence). As DNA, the CDR3 is TGTGCCAGCAGACACAGACAGGGCAATCAGCCCCAGCATTTT. Translating it yields CASRHRQGNQPQHF.

The rearrangement links TRBV19 to TRBJ1-5, with D perhaps TRBD1 (5 bases). V was cut by 3 bases and J by 5 bases, with 14 bases left in between. CDR1 and CDR2 from the germline V gene are LNHDA and SQIVND (reference sequence). This CDR3 has 15 residues. CDR3 nucleotides: TGTGCCAGTAGTATCGGGGGTTGGGGGGATCAGCCCCAGCATTTT. Its protein product is CASSIGGWGDQPQHF.

The chain employs TRBV7-9 and TRBJ2-7; D is possibly TRBD2 (6 bases). This CDR3 region has 16 residues. The germline V and J ends were trimmed by 6 bases and 3 bases, with 21 bases remaining between them. Germline V lookup: CDR1 SEHNR, CDR2 FQNEAQ (reference sequence). The CDR3 nucleotides are TGTGCCAGCAGTCTCCCCGGACTATCGATGGTCTACGAGCAGTACTTC. This encodes CASSLPGLSMVYEQYF.

This clone appeared once. This chain joins TRBV27 and TRBJ2-3; D might be TRBD1 (6 bases). V was trimmed by 0 bases and J by 4 bases, leaving 8 bases between them. This CDR3 region has 14 residues. The germline V gene has CDR1 MNHEY and CDR2 SMNVEV (reference sequence). The CDR3 here is CASSLSQGSDTQYF. In nucleotides, the CDR3 is TGTGCCAGCAGTTTATCGCAGGGGTCAGATACGCAGTATTTT.

This clone was counted only a few times. This chain uses TRBV7-9 with TRBJ1-1; a weak D match, TRBD1 (6 bases). The CDR3 runs 17 residues. Deletions cut 5 bases from V and 4 bases from J, with 23 bases between. The germline CDR1 and CDR2 sequences are SEHNR and FQNEAQ (reference sequence). CDR3 coding DNA: TGTGCCAGCAGCCTCGGGGGGGGCCCCGGGGGGGGCACTGAAGCTTTCTTT. Protein product: CASSLGGGPGGGTEAFF.

The CDR3 nucleotides are TGCGCCAGCAGCTTGGACCCTGCCCTATCCTACGAGCAGTACTTC. This gives the protein CASSLDPALSYEQYF. The chain combines TRBV5-1 with TRBJ2-7; no reliable D call. Germline V gives CDR1 SGHRS, CDR2 YFSETQ. This CDR3 comprises 15 residues. V gave up 0 bases and J gave up 1 base, with 11 bases separating them.

J is TRBJ2-5 and V is TRBV5-1; 8 positions agree with TRBD2. This CDR3 is built from 15 residues. Germline V lookup: CDR1 SGHRS, CDR2 YFSETQ. With 4 bases clipped from V and 5 bases from J, the junction kept 10 bases outside the gene matches. CDR3 nucleotides: TGCGCCAGCAGCCCTAGCGGGTTTGACCGGGAGACCCAGTACTTC. Encoded protein: CASSPSGFDRETQYF.

This clone was seen a handful of times. The rearrangement uses TRBV10-1 and TRBJ2-7; 8 bases are a match to TRBD2. This CDR3 contains 14 residues. Per germline, CDR1 WNHNN and CDR2 SYGVQD (reference sequence). J was trimmed by 1 base and V by 5 bases; bases with no gene match: 4. The CDR3 sequence: CASSSSGRSYEQYF. CDR3 DNA sequence: TGCGCCAGCAGTTCTAGCGGGCGTTCCTACGAGCAGTACTTC.

As concerns this clone: This same CDR3 is encoded by further DNA sequences in the sample. V usage is TRBV5-1 and J usage is TRBJ1-5; D not certain. Germline lookup yields CDR1 SGHRS and CDR2 YFSETQ. This CDR3 is built from 14 residues. V gave up 0 bases and J gave up 2 bases, with 6 bases separating them. The CDR3 is CASSLEGGNQPQHF. In DNA form, the CDR3 reads TGCGCCAGCAGCTTGGAAGGAGGCAATCAGCCCCAGCATTTT.

The genes are TRBV18 and TRBJ2-1; 8 bases agree with TRBD1. The CDR3 totals 17 residues. Germline CDR1 is KGHSH and CDR2 is LQKENI. J gave up 4 bases and V 3 bases, and 11 bases lay outside the gene matches. The CDR3: CASSPALGTGVYNEQFF. CDR3 DNA sequence: TGTGCCAGCTCACCGGCGCTTGGGACAGGAGTTTACAATGAGCAGTTCTTC.

The V and J genes are TRBV19 and TRBJ2-1; 14 nucleotides match TRBD2. This CDR3 contains 15 residues. Germline CDR1 and CDR2: LNHDA and SQIVND (reference sequence). V lost 4 bases to trimming and J lost 8 bases; unmatched junction nucleotides: 4. The CDR3, as DNA: TGTGCCAGTAGTAGAGGGACTAGCGGGAGTGATGAGCAGTTCTTC. Amino acid sequence: CASSRGTSGSDEQFF.